These 8 T cell receptor beta chains were all obtained from the same sample, sequenced in a study of shared clonotypes between healthy human individuals (dated by TCRdb to the early 2020s). The library was prepared using the immunoSEQ multiplex PCR assay. TCRdb took this table from immuneACCESS and kept in-frame rearrangements with V and J called. Such tables lack part of the clones; where checked against another copy, unresolved V genes explain under half of the gap, and the rest is unexplained. The table for this sample lists a few million clones; approximately 95% of them were counted only once. The ten top clones hold about 0.39% of the sample. Source material: naive CD4+ T cells from PBMCs. The cell subset or site label on this specimen signifies: CD45RA+ positively selected. The receptor set was obtained from a young man in good health. Some clones in this sample may be carry-over from other donors' samples.

This chain uses TRBV7-8 with TRBJ2-7; D is possibly TRBD1 (6 bases). The ends were cut back, 5 bases at V and 2 bases at J, with 16 bases in the middle. Germline CDR1 reads SGHVS; CDR2 reads FQNEAQ. The CDR3 contains 15 residues. The CDR3 here is CASSHRDGQTYEQYF. Here the CDR3 DNA reads TGTGCCAGCAGCCACCGGGACGGACAGACCTACGAGCAGTACTTC.

This chain connects TRBV19 to TRBJ1-2; D unresolved. The CDR3 runs 13 residues. Germline V gene sequence: CDR1 LNHDA, CDR2 SQIVND (reference sequence). Trimming took off 3 bases at V and 4 bases at J, with 9 bases between the two ends. This chain's CDR3 is CASSIEQTYGYTF. The CDR3 nucleotides read TGTGCCAGTAGTATTGAACAGACCTATGGCTACACCTTC. The entire variable domain, with the rest obtained from reference TRBV19 and TRBJ1-2, is as follows: DGGITQSPKYLFRKEGQNVTLSCEQNLNHDAMYWYRQDPGQGLRLIYYSQIVNDFQKGDIAEGYSVSREKKESFPLTVTSAQKNPTAFYLCASSIEQTYGYTFGSGTRLTVV.

The genes are TRBV19 and TRBJ2-5; a possible D gene is TRBD1 (6 bases). This CDR3 contains 16 residues. From germline, CDR1 is LNHDA and CDR2 SQIVND (reference sequence). The V and J ends lost 1 base and 7 bases respectively, with 19 bases between them. The CDR3 region has the DNA TGTGCCAGTAGTATAGGCCCGTTTGGGGGCCAGGGGACCCAGTACTTC. It yields the protein CASSIGPFGGQGTQYF.

The chain links TRBV7-8 to TRBJ1-1; TRBD1 is a possible D gene (6 bases). The CDR3 runs to 15 residues. With 1 base removed from V and 4 bases from J, the gap between germline ends came to 13 bases. Germline V CDR1 and CDR2: SGHVS, FQNEAQ. CDR3 DNA sequence: TGTGCCAGCAGCTTAGAGGGGGGGCGGTCCACTGAAGCTTTCTTT. It is translated as CASSLEGGRSTEAFF.

J is TRBJ2-1 and V is TRBV5-6; TRBD1 agrees at 7 bases. Unmatched junction bases numbered 5, after V lost 0 bases and J lost 5 bases. CDR1 SGHDT and CDR2 YYEEEE come from the germline V gene. CDR3 length: 15 amino acids. In DNA, the CDR3 is TGTGCCAGCAGCTTGGCCACAGGGGTCAACAATGAGCAGTTCTTC. Translation gives CASSLATGVNNEQFF.

The chain uses TRBV9 and TRBJ1-1; perhaps TRBD1 as D (5 bases). The germline CDR1 and CDR2 sequences are SGDLS and YYNGEE. Trimming left V 4 bases short and J 4 bases short, with 20 bases between. The CDR3 has 16 residues. CDR3 region: CASSPQLDIVGTEAFF. The CDR3 bases are TGTGCCAGCAGCCCTCAGTTGGACATTGTTGGCACTGAAGCTTTCTTT.

Turning to this clone: Other DNA sequences in this sample translate to the same CDR3. The chain uses TRBV30 and TRBJ2-5; no clear D. The CDR3 is made up of 11 amino acids. CDR1 GTSNPN and CDR2 SVGIG come from the germline V gene (reference sequence). Trimming left V 1 base short and J 4 bases short, with 4 bases between. The CDR3 reads CAWSGRETQYF. The CDR3 nucleotides are TGTGCCTGGAGTGGTCGAGAGACCCAGTACTTC.

A note on this clone: The identical CDR3 is also encoded by other nucleotide sequences in the sample. This chain joins TRBV5-4 and TRBJ2-1, with 10 bases matching TRBD2. This CDR3 region has 14 residues. Germline values: CDR1 SGHNT, CDR2 YYREEE (reference sequence). Trimming took 2 bases from V and 7 from J; bases not matched to a gene: 3. CDR3 bases: TGTGCCAGCAGCTTAGCGGGAGGGCCTAATGAGCAGTTCTTC. It yields the protein CASSLAGGPNEQFF.